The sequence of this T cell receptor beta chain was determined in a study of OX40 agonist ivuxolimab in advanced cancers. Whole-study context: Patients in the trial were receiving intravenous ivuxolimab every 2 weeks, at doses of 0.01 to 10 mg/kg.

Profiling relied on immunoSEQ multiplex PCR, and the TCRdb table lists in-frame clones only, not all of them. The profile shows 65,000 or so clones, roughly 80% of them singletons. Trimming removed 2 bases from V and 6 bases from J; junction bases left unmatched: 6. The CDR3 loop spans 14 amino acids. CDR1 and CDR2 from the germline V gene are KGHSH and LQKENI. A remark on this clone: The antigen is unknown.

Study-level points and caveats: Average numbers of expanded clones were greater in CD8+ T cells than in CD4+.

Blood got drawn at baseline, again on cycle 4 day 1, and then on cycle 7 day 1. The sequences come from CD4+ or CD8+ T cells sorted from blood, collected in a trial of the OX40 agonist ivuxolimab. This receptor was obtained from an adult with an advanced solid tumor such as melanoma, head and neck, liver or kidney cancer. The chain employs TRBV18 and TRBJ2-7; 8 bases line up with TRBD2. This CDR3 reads CASSPWRGASEQYF. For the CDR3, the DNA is TGTGCCAGCTCACCATGGCGGGGGGCGAGCGAGCAGTACTTC.